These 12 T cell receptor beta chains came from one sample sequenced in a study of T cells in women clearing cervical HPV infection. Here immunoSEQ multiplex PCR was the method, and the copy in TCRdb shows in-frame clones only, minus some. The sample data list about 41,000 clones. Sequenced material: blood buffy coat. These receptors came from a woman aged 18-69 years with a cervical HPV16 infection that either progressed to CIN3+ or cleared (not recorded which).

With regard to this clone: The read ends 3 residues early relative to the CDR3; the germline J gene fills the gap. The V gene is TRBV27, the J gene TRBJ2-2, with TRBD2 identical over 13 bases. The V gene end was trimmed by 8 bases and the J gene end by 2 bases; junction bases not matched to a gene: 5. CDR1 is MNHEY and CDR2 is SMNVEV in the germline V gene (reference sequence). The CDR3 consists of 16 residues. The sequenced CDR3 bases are TGTGCCAGCCGGACTAGCGGGGGCTCTAACACCGGGGAG. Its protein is CASRTSGGSNTGE. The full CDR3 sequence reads CASRTSGGSNTGELFF.

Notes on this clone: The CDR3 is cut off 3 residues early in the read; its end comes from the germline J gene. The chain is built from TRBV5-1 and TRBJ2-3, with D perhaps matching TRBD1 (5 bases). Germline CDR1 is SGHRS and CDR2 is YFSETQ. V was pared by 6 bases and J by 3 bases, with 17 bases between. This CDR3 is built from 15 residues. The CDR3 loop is CASMGSGLDTDTQYF. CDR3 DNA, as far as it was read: TGCGCCAGCATGGGGTCAGGGCTTGATACAGATACG. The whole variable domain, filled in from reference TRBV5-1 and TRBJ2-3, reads KAGVTQTPRYLIKTRGQQVTLSCSPISGHRSVSWYQQTPGQGLQFLFEYFSETQRNKGNFPGRFSGRQFSNSRSEMNVSTLELGDSALYLCASMGSGLDTDTQYFGPGTRLTVL.

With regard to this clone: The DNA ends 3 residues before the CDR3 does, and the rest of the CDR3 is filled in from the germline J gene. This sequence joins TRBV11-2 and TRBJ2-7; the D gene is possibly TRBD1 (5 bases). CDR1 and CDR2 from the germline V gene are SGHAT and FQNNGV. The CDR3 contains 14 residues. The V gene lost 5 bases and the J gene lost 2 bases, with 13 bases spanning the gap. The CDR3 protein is CASSRQGNPYEQYF. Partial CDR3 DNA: TGTGCCAGCAGCCGGCAGGGAAACCCCTACGAG. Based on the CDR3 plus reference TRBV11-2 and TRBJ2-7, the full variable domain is EAGVAQSPRYKIIEKRQSVAFWCNPISGHATLYWYQQILGQGPKLLIQFQNNGVVDDSQLPKDRFSAERLKGVDSTLKIQPAKLEDSAVYLCASSRQGNPYEQYFGPGTRLTVT.

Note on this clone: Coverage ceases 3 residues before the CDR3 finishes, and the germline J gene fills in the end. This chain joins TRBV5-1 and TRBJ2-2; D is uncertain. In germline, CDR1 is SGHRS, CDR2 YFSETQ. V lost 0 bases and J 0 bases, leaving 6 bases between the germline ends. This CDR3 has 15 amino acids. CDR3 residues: CASSLGGANTGELFF. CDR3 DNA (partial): TGCGCCAGCAGCTTGGGCGGAGCGAACACCGGGGAG. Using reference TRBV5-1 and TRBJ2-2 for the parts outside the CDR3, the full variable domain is KAGVTQTPRYLIKTRGQQVTLSCSPISGHRSVSWYQQTPGQGLQFLFEYFSETQRNKGNFPGRFSGRQFSNSRSEMNVSTLELGDSALYLCASSLGGANTGELFFGEGSRLTVL.

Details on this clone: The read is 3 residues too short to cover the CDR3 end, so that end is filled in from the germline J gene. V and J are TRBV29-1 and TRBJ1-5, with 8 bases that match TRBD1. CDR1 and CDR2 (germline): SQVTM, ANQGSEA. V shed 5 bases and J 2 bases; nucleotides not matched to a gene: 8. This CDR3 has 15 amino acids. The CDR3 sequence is CSVRETGDGNQPQHF. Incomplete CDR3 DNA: TGCAGCGTTCGAGAGACAGGGGACGGCAATCAGCCC.

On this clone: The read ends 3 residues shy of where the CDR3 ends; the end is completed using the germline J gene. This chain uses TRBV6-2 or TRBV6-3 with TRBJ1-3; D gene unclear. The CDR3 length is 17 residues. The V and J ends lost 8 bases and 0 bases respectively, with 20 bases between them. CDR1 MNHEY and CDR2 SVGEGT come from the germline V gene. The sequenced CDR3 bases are TGTGCCAGCCGCTTAGGTTCACTCAGGAACTCTGGAAACACC. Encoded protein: CASRLGSLRNSGNT. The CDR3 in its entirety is CASRLGSLRNSGNTIYF.

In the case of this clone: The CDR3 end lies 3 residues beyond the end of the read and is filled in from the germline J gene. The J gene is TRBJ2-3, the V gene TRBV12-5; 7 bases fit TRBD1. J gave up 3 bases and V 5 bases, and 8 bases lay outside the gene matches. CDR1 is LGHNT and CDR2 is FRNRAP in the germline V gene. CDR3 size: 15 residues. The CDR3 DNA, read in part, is TGTGCTAGTGGTCCCCAGGGGACAGTTACAGATACG. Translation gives CASGPQGTVTDT. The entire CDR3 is CASGPQGTVTDTQYF.

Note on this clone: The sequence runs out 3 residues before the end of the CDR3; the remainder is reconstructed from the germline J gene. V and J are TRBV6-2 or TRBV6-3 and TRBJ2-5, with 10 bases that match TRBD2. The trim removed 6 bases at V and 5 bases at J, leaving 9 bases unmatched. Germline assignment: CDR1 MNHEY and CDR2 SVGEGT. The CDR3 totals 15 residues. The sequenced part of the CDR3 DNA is TGTGCCAGCAGAGCTAGCGGGGGCCGGGGGGAGACC. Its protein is CASRASGGRGET. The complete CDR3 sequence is CASRASGGRGETQYF.

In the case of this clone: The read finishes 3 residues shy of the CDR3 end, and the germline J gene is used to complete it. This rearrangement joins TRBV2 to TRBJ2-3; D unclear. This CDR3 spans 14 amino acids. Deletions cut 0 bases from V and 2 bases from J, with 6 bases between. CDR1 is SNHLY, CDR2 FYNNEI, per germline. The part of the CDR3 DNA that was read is TGTGCCAGCAGTGAAGCCCTCTCCACAGATACG. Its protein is CASSEALSTDT. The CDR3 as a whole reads CASSEALSTDTQYF.

The CDR3 bases that were read are TGTGCCAGCAGCCCACAGGGAGAAAAAACAGATACG. Protein: CASSPQGEKTDT. In full, the CDR3 reads CASSPQGEKTDTQYF. The gene calls are TRBV12-3 or TRBV12-4 and TRBJ2-3; TRBD1 might be the D (6 bases). From the germline J gene comes the end of the CDR3, since the read stops 3 residues before it. V gave up 6 bases and J gave up 3 bases, with 16 bases separating them. CDR3 length: 15 residues.

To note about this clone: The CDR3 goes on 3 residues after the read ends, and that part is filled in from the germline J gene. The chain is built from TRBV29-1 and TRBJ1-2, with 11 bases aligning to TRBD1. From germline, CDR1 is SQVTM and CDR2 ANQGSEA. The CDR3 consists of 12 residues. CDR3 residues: CSAWTGGEGYTF. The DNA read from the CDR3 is TGCAGCGCCTGGACAGGGGGCGAGGGC. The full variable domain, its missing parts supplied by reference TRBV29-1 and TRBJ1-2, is SAVISQKPSRDICQRGTSLTIQCQVDSQVTMMFWYRQQPGQSLTLIATANQGSEATYESGFVIDKFPISRPNLTFSTLTVSNMSPEDSSIYLCSAWTGGEGYTFGSGTRLTVV.

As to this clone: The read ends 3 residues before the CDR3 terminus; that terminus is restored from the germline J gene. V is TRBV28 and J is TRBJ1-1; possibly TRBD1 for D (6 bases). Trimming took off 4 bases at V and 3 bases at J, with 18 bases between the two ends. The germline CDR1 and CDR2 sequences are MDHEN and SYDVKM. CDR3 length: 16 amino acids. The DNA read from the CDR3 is TGTGCCAGCAGTTCCGGTGGGGGCAGGAAGGACACTGAA. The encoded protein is CASSSGGGRKDTE. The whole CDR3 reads CASSSGGGRKDTEAFF. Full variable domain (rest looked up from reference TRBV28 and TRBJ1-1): DVKVTQSSRYLVKRTGEKVFLECVQDMDHENMFWYRQDPGLGLRLIYFSYDVKMKEKGDIPEGYSVSREKKERFSLILESASTNQTSMYLCASSSGGGRKDTEAFFGQGTRLTVV.